What follows describes a single T cell receptor (beta chain). Its antigen is currently unknown. This record comes from a study of cytomegalovirus exposure and HLA in healthy donors. Study-wide results and limits: Analyzed later, association rates of TCRs varied across HLA loci, with DRB1 most and HLA-C fewest.

13 Jbeta primers and 60 Vbeta primers were used for the PCR. In the authors' workflow: About 10 million shared chains were among approximately 87 million unique TCR beta chains counted in a later analysis. Profiling relied on immunoSEQ multiplex PCR, and the TCRdb table lists in-frame clones only, not all of them. V and J calls and clone size are as listed in that table; D and trimming were resolved from the DNA. The data hold roughly 120,000 clones, with 75% to 85% observed a single time. The sample was PBMCs. This sequence was found in a man aged 40-49 years in good health and CMV-seronegative.

The CDR3 bases are TGCGCCAGCAGCCCGACAGTTCCCGGAAACACCATATATTTT. Protein: CASSPTVPGNTIYF. The rearrangement uses TRBV5-1 and TRBJ1-3; D possibly corresponds to TRBD1 (5 bases). Trimming cost V 4 bases and J 4 bases, with 12 bases left between them. The CDR3 is 14 residues long. Germline V CDR1 and CDR2: SGHRS, YFSETQ.